This entry lists 6 T cell receptor beta chains sequenced from one sample in a study of blood T cell repertoires in COVID-19. The method was immunoSEQ multiplex PCR; TCRdb's version includes in-frame clones alone and lacks a portion of them. Seen here are around 200,000 clones, around nine tenths observed once, and the top ten hold roughly 6.2%. The sample taken for sequencing was peripheral blood. All receptors derive from a man aged 60 to 75 who had recovered from COVID-19.

The CDR3 coding sequence is TGTGCCACCAAAGCGGGAGAAGAGACCCAGTACTTC. Translating it yields CATKAGEETQYF. The chain employs TRBV15 and TRBJ2-5; 8 nucleotides match TRBD2. The ends lost 7 bases at V and 3 bases at J; junction bases unmatched: 1. This CDR3 is 12 amino acids long. CDR1 is LNHNV, CDR2 YYDKDF, per germline (reference sequence).

The chain is built from TRBV11-1 and TRBJ1-2; no clear D. The CDR3 is 13 residues long. V was clipped by 5 bases and J by 4 bases, with 11 bases between them. Per germline, CDR1 SGHAT and CDR2 FQDESV (reference sequence). CDR3 nucleotides: TGTGCCAGCAGCCGAGGACTGTCCTATGGCTACACCTTC. This sequence encodes CASSRGLSYGYTF.

The chain uses TRBV12-3 or TRBV12-4 and TRBJ1-4; TRBD1 might be the D (5 bases). The V end lost 7 bases, the J end lost 8 bases, and 14 bases lay between the germline ends. The length of the CDR3 is 13 residues. The DNA of the CDR3 is TGTGCCAGCACCATAAGGGGTGGAGAAAAACTGTTTTTT. Its translation is CASTIRGGEKLFF.

The chain is built from TRBV18 and TRBJ2-5; 9 bases line up with TRBD1. The CDR3 consists of 15 residues. Germline CDR1 and CDR2: KGHSH and LQKENI. Trimming removed 3 bases from V and 4 bases from J; junction bases left unmatched: 6. The CDR3 DNA reads as TGTGCCAGCTCACCCCTCGACAGGGGGGGAGAGACCCAGTACTTC. It yields the protein CASSPLDRGGETQYF.

The chain couples TRBV28 to TRBJ2-7, with no clear D. The CDR3 is 12 amino acids. Germline CDR1 reads MDHEN; CDR2 reads SYDVKM. Trimming took 10 bases from V and 4 from J, leaving 14 bases between them. CDR3 in amino acids: CATGLKEYEQYF. The CDR3 DNA follows: TGTGCCACCGGGTTAAAGGAGTACGAGCAGTACTTC.

This sequence joins TRBV19 and TRBJ2-5; 16 nucleotides agree with TRBD2. Germline CDR1 and CDR2: LNHDA and SQIVND (reference sequence). J lost 4 bases, V lost 3 bases, and 2 bases had no gene match. The CDR3 is made up of 16 amino acids. Written as DNA, the CDR3 is TGTGCCAGTAGTATGGGGACTAGCGGGAGGGGAGAGACCCAGTACTTC. Its protein is CASSMGTSGRGETQYF.